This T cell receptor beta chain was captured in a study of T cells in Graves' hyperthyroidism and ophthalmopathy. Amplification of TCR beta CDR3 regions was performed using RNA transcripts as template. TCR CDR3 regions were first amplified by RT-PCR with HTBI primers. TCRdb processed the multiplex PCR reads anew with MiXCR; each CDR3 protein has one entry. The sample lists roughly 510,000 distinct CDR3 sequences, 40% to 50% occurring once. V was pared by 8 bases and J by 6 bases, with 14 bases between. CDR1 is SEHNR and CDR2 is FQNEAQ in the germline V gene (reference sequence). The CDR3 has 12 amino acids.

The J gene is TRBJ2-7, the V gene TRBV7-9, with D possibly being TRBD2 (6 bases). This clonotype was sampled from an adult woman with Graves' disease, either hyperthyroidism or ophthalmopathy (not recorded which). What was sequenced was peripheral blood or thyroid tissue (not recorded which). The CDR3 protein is CASRRERSEQYF. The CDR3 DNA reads TGTGCCAGCCGACGGGAGCGATCCGAGCAGTACTTC.